This TCR beta chain was captured in a study of human T cells and chemical hapten exposure. Study-wide background: Enrolled patients were predominantly female and had alopecia areata, totalis or universalis. General observations from the study: Alopecia in the donors means their immune response may deviate from healthy people's.

Authors' analysis steps: A per-sample median of about 94,000 TCRs was observed, with counts ranging from roughly 20,000 to 750,000. MiXCR, applied by TCRdb to the RACE reads, yields one record per CDR3 protein. Here the V and J calls rest on TCRdb's processing, not on the authors' analysis. The table has more than 300,000 distinct CDR3 sequences, 4% to 6% seen once. Time point indicated: pre-sensitization, week 0. Treatment denoted: therapeutic diphenylcyclopropenone sensitization with weekly scalp DPC. Researchers extracted total RNA from unfractionated whole blood. The CDR3 has 15 residues. With V trimmed by 5 bases and J by 0 bases, 6 bases remained unmatched. This clonotype was observed at least ten times. The antigen is undetermined.

The sequences come from whole blood, collected in connection with sensitization to the hapten diphenylcyclopropenone (DPC). This TCR derives from a woman aged 45-65 years with alopecia areata. Some clones in this sample may be carry-over from other donors' samples. The gene calls are TRBV6-7 and TRBJ2-7; TRBD1 agrees at 8 bases. TRBV6-7 has ORF status, its function being uncertain. The CDR3 DNA sequence: TGTGCCAGCAGTCCGGGACAGGTGTCCTCCTACGAGCAGTACTTC. Its protein product is CASSPGQVSSYEQYF.